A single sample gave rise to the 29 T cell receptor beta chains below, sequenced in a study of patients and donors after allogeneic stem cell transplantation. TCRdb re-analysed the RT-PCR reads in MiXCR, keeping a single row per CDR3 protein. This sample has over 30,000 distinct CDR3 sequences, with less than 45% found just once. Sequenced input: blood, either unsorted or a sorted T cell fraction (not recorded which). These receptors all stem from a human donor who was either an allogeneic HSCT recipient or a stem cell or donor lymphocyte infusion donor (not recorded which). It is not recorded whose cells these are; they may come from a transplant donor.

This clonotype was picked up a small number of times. The CDR3, as DNA: TGTGCCAGCAGCTCTAAATGGGCTCTTCGCGGCCCGAGAGCTTTCTTT. This sequence encodes CASSSKWALRGPRAFF. J is TRBJ1-1 and V is TRBV7-2; D not resolved. V lost 4 bases, J lost 10 bases, and 25 bases lay in between. This CDR3 region has 16 residues. Per germline, CDR1 SGHTA and CDR2 FQGNSA.

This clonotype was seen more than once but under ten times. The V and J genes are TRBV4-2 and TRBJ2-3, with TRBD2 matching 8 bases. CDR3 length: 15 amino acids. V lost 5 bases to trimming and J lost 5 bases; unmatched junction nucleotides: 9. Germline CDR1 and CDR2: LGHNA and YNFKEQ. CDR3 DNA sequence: TGTGCCAGCAGCTTGAGCGGGGGCAGGGGAGATACGCAGTATTTT. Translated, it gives CASSLSGGRGDTQYF.

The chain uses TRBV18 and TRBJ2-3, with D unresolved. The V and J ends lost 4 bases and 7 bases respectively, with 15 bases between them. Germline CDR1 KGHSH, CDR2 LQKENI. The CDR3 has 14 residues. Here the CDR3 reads CASSRLVRAYTQYF. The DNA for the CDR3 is TGTGCCAGCTCACGCCTAGTAAGGGCCTATACGCAGTATTTT.

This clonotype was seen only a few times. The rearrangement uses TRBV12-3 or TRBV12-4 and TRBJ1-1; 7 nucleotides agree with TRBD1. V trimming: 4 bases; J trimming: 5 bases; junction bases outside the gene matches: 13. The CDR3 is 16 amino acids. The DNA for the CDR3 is TGTGCCAGCAGTTCCAGACAGGGTGCCCTCCGGACTGAAGCTTTCTTT. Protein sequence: CASSSRQGALRTEAFF.

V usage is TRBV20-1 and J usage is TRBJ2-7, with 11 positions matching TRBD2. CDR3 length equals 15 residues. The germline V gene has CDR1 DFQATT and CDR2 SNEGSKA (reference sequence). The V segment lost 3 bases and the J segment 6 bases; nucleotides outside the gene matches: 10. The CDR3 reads CSARRLAGGVGEQYF. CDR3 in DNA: TGCAGTGCTAGGCGGCTAGCGGGAGGCGTAGGCGAGCAGTACTTC.

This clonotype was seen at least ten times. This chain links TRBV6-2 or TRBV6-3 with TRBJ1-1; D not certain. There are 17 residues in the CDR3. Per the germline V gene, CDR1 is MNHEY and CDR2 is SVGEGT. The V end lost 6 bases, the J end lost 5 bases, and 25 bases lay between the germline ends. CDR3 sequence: CASRFTFHDWTVTEAFF. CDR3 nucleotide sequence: TGTGCCAGCAGATTTACATTCCACGACTGGACGGTTACTGAAGCTTTCTTT.

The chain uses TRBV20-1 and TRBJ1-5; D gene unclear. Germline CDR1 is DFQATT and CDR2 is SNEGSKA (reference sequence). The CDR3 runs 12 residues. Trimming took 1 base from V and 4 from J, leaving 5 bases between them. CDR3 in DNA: TGCAGTGCTAGAGTGGATAATCAGCCCCAGCATTTT. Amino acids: CSARVDNQPQHF.

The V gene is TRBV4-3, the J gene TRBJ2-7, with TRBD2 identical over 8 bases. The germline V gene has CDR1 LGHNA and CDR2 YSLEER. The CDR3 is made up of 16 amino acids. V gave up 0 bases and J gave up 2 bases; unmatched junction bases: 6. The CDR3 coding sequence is TGCGCCAGCAGCCAAGACGGTAGCGGGACGACCTACGAGCAGTACTTC. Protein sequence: CASSQDGSGTTYEQYF.

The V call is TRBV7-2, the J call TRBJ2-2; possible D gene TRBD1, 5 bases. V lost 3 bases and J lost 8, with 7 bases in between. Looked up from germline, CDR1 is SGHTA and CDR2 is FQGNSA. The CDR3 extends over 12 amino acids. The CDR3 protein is CASSFRTGELFF. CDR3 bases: TGTGCCAGCAGCTTCCGGACAGGGGAGCTGTTTTTT.

The CDR3, as DNA: TGTGCCAGCAGTGAAGCGTCGGGGGCGGAAAAACTGTTTTTT. This gives the protein CASSEASGAEKLFF. J is TRBJ1-4 and V is TRBV2; D possibly corresponds to TRBD1 (6 bases). CDR3 length: 14 amino acids. Between the trimmed V and J ends, which lost 0 bases and 8 bases, there was a span of 10 bases. CDR1 is SNHLY and CDR2 is FYNNEI in the germline V gene.

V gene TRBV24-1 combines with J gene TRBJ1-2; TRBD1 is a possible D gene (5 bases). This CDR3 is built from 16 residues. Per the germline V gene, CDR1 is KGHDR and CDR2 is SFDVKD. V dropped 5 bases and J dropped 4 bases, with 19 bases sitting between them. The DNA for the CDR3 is TGTGCCACCAGTGTATCCGGGGCGGGGAAGAGCTATGGCTACACCTTC. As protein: CATSVSGAGKSYGYTF.

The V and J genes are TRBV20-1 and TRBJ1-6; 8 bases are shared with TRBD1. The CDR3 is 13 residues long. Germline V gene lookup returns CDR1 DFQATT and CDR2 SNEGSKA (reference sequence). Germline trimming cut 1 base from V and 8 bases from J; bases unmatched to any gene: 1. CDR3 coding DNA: TGCAGTGCTAGAGCAGGGGGCGATTCACCCCTCCACTTT. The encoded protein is CSARAGGDSPLHF.

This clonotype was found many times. Here the CDR3 DNA reads TGTGCCAGCAGCTCGGACGTGGATGGGGCGGATGAGCAGTTCTTC. Its protein product is CASSSDVDGADEQFF. The chain carries TRBV5-5 and TRBJ2-1, with a weak D call TRBD1 (5 bases). Germline values: CDR1 SGHKS, CDR2 YYEKEE (reference sequence). The CDR3 is 15 amino acids. The germline V and J ends were trimmed by 3 bases and 8 bases, with 18 bases remaining between them.

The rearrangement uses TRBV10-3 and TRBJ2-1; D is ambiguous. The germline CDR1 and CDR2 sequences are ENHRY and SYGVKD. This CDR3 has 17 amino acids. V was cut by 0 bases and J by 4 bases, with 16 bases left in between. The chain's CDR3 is CAISESTSAQLYNEQFF. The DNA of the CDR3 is TGTGCCATCAGTGAGTCGACTTCCGCACAACTATACAATGAGCAGTTCTTC.

CDR3 sequence reads: CSVGPPGGSTDTQYF. The CDR3, as DNA: TGCAGCGTTGGCCCTCCCGGGGGGTCGACAGATACGCAGTATTTT. The V gene is TRBV29-1, the J gene TRBJ2-3, with TRBD2 identical over 7 bases. This CDR3 contains 15 residues. Per the germline V gene, CDR1 is SQVTM and CDR2 is ANQGSEA. Trimming removed 4 bases from V and 3 bases from J; junction bases left unmatched: 10.

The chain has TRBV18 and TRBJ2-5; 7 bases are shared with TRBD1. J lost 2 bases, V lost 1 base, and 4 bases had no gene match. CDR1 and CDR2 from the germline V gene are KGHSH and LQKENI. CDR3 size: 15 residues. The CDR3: CASSPRGGSQETQYF. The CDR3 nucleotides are TGTGCCAGCTCACCACGAGGGGGCAGTCAAGAGACCCAGTACTTC.

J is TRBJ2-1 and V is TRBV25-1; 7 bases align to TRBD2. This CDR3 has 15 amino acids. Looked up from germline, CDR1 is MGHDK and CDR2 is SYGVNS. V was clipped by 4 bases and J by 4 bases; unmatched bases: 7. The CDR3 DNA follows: TGTGCCAGCAGTGTTGCGGGAGCAAGGTACAATGAGCAGTTCTTC. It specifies CASSVAGARYNEQFF.

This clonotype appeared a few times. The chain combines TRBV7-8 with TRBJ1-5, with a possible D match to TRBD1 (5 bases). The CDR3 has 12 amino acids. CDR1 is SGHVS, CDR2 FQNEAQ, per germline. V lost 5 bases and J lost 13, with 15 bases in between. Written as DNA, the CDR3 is TGTGCCAGCAGCCTAACGGGACTCCCGCAGCATTTT. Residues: CASSLTGLPQHF.

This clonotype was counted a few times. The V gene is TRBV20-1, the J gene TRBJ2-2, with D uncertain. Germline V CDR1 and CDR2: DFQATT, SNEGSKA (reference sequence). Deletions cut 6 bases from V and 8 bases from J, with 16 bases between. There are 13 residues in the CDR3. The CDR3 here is CSALGRRAGELFF. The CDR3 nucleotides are TGCAGTGCCCTCGGACGCCGAGCGGGGGAGCTGTTTTTT.

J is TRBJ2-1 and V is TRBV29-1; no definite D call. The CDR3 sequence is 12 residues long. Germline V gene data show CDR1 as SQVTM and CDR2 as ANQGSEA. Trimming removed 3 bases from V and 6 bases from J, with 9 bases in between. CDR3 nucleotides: TGCAGCGTTGATGTCGGAGCCAATGAGCAGTTCTTC. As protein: CSVDVGANEQFF.

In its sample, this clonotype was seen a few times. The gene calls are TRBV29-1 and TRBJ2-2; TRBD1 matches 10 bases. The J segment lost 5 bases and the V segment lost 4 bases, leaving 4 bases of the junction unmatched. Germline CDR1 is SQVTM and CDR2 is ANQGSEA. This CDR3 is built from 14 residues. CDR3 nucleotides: TGCAGCGTTGTAAGACAGGGGGCAACCGGGGAGCTGTTTTTT. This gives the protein CSVVRQGATGELFF.

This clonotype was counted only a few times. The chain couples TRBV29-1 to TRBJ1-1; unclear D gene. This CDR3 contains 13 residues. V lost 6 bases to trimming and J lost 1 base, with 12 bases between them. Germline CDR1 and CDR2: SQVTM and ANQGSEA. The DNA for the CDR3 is TGCAGCGTGAGCGGAGGGCAGAACACTGAAGCTTTCTTT. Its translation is CSVSGGQNTEAFF. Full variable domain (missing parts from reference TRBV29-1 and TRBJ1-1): SAVISQKPSRDICQRGTSLTIQCQVDSQVTMMFWYRQQPGQSLTLIATANQGSEATYESGFVIDKFPISRPNLTFSTLTVSNMSPEDSSIYLCSVSGGQNTEAFFGQGTRLTVV.

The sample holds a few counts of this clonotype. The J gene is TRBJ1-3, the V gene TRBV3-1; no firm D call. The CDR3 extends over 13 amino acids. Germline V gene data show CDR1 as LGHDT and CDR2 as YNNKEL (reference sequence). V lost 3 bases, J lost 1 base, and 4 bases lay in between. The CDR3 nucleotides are TGTGCCAGCAGCCACTCGTCTGGAAACACCATATATTTT. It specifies CASSHSSGNTIYF.

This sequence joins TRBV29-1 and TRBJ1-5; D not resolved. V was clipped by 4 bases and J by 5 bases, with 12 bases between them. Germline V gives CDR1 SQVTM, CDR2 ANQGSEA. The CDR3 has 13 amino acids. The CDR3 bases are TGCAGCGTTGGAGGAGGGTGGGATCAGCCCCAGCATTTT. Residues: CSVGGGWDQPQHF. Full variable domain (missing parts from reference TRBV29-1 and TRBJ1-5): SAVISQKPSRDICQRGTSLTIQCQVDSQVTMMFWYRQQPGQSLTLIATANQGSEATYESGFVIDKFPISRPNLTFSTLTVSNMSPEDSSIYLCSVGGGWDQPQHFGDGTRLSIL.

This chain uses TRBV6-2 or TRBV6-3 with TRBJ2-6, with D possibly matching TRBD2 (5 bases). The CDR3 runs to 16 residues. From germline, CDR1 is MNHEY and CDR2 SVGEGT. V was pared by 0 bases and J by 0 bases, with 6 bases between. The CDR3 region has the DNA TGTGCCAGCAGTTACTCGGGGAGCTCTGGGGCCAACGTCCTGACTTTC. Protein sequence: CASSYSGSSGANVLTF.

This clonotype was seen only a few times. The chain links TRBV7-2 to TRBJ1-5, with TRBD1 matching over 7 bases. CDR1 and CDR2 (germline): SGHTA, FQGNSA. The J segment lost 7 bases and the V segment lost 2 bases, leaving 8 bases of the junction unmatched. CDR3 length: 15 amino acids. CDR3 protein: CASSLRTGRGQPQHF. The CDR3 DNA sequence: TGTGCCAGCAGCTTAAGGACAGGTCGGGGACAGCCCCAGCATTTT.

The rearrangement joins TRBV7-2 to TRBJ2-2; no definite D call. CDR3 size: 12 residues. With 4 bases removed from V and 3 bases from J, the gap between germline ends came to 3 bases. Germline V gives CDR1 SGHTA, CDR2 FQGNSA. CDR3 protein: CASSYYTGELFF. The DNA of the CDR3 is TGTGCCAGCAGCTATTACACCGGGGAGCTGTTTTTT. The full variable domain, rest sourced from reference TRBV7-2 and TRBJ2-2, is GAGVSQSPSNKVTEKGKDVELRCDPISGHTALYWYRQSLGQGLEFLIYFQGNSAPDKSGLPSDRFSAERTGGSVSTLTIQRTQQEDSAVYLCASSYYTGELFFGEGSRLTVL.

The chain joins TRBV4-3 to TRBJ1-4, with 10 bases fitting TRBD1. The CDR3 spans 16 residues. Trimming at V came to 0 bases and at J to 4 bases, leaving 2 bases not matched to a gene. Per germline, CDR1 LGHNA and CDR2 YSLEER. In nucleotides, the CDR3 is TGCGCCAGCAGCCAAGACGGGACAGGGGTTAATGAAAAACTGTTTTTT. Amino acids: CASSQDGTGVNEKLFF.

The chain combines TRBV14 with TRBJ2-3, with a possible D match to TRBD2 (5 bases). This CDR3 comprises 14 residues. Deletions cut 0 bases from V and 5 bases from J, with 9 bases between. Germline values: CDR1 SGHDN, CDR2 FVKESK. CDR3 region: CASSQDPREDTQYF. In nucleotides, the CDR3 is TGTGCCAGCAGCCAAGATCCCCGGGAAGATACGCAGTATTTT.